The clone carrying this TCR beta chain was observed a handful of times. Its target is not known. It was with a sample-barcoded 5' primer and a J-beta primer mix that a second PCR of about 6 to 12 cycles was run. A template-switch adaptor that had 12 random nucleotides put a tag on each cDNA molecule. TCRdb independently ran MiXCR on the 5' RACE reads; one entry per CDR3 protein. Among more than 550,000 distinct CDR3 sequences, 22% were seen once, and the ten largest hold around 22%. The data derive from a study of blood T cells in healthy people across ages. Findings and limits, study-wide: As age increased, TCR beta diversity per million T cells fell in a roughly linear fashion.

The germline V gene encodes CDR1 LNHNV and CDR2 YYDKDF (reference sequence). The V gene lost 3 bases and the J gene lost 0 bases, with 17 bases spanning the gap. The CDR3 extends over 17 amino acids. This sequence was found in a man between 70 and 80 years old in good health. The gene calls are TRBV15 and TRBJ1-2, with D unresolved. Source material: blood. CDR3 sequence: CATSRDPDGLPNYGYTF. The CDR3 DNA reads TGTGCCACCAGCAGGGACCCGGACGGACTACCTAACTATGGCTACACCTTC.